The 14 T cell receptor beta chains below come from one sample, sequenced in a study of shared clonotypes between healthy human individuals. Profiled with immunoSEQ multiplex PCR; TCRdb holds only in-frame clones, not every one. The table includes roughly 2 million clones, approximately 95% detected once. The sample taken for sequencing was naive CD4+ T cells sorted from blood. Indicated subset: CD45RA+ positively selected. The receptors shown here come from a man between 18 and 35 years old in good health.

This rearrangement joins TRBV5-1 to TRBJ1-1; possibly TRBD1 for D (6 bases). This CDR3 is built from 16 residues. CDR1 is SGHRS, CDR2 YFSETQ, per germline. Deletions cut 4 bases from V and 0 bases from J, with 16 bases between. CDR3 DNA sequence: TGCGCCAGCAGCCCCCGTCCAGGGGTGGTGAACACTGAAGCTTTCTTT. The encoded protein is CASSPRPGVVNTEAFF.

On this clone itself: A single base separates this from a much larger clone, so it may be a read error. The same CDR3 is also encoded by other DNA sequences in this sample. The rearrangement links TRBV7-8 to TRBJ1-1; no clear D gene. This CDR3 is 13 amino acids long. Germline V gene data show CDR1 as SGHVS and CDR2 as FQNEAQ. Trimming shortened V by 1 base and J by 1 base, and 4 bases separated the two germline ends. The CDR3 nucleotides are TGTGCCAGCAGCTTAGGGCAGAACACTGAAGCTTTCTTT. Amino acid sequence: CASSLGQNTEAFF. The entire variable domain, with the rest obtained from reference TRBV7-8 and TRBJ1-1, is as follows: GAGVSQSPRYKVAKRGQDVALRCDPISGHVSLFWYQQALGQGPEFLTYFQNEAQLDKSGLPSDRFFAERPEGSVSTLKIQRTQQEDSAVYLCASSLGQNTEAFFGQGTRLTVV.

This chain links TRBV5-1 with TRBJ1-1; D is undetermined. V was pared by 4 bases and J by 0 bases, with 13 bases between. The CDR3 is 15 residues long. Germline CDR1 and CDR2: SGHRS and YFSETQ. The DNA of the CDR3 is TGCGCCAGCAGCAATTCCGGGCTCCTGAACACTGAAGCTTTCTTT. It yields the protein CASSNSGLLNTEAFF.

Worth noting for this clone: The sample contains more than one DNA sequence encoding this CDR3. V and J are TRBV2 and TRBJ2-5; 7 bases are a match to TRBD1. The CDR3 spans 13 residues. J lost 5 bases, V lost 4 bases, and 4 bases had no gene match. The germline V gene encodes CDR1 SNHLY and CDR2 FYNNEI. CDR3 residues: CASSGQGSETQYF. CDR3 DNA: TGTGCCAGCAGTGGACAGGGATCGGAGACCCAGTACTTC.

The chain has TRBV10-1 and TRBJ2-1; tentatively, D is TRBD1 (6 bases). V was pared by 3 bases and J by 5 bases, with 11 bases between. The CDR3 length is 14 residues. Germline CDR1 and CDR2: WNHNN and SYGVQD (reference sequence). The CDR3 sequence: CASSDTGNHNEQFF. CDR3 coding DNA: TGCGCCAGCAGTGATACAGGGAACCACAATGAGCAGTTCTTC.

The CDR3, as DNA: TGTGCCTGGAGCATCATGGGGCAGGGGTCGGAGACCCAGTACTTC. Protein sequence: CAWSIMGQGSETQYF. This chain joins TRBV30 and TRBJ2-5; D is possibly TRBD1 (6 bases). V lost 3 bases and J 5 bases, leaving 19 bases between the germline ends. Germline V CDR1 and CDR2: GTSNPN, SVGIG (reference sequence). The CDR3 extends over 15 amino acids.

The table lists this clone with a count of one. V is TRBV5-6 and J is TRBJ2-5, with TRBD1 identical over 8 bases. The J call may be faulty, since TRBJ2-7 better matches the DNA end. Germline values: CDR1 SGHDT, CDR2 YYEEEE. This CDR3 spans 14 amino acids. CDR3 nucleotide sequence: TGTGCCAGCAGGGAACAGGGGACAGGCGACGAGCAGTACTTC. Amino acid sequence: CASREQGTGDEQYF.

The chain links TRBV19 to TRBJ1-2, with D uncertain. The CDR3 has 16 amino acids. The V gene lost 8 bases and the J gene lost 4 bases, with 23 bases spanning the gap. Germline V gives CDR1 LNHDA, CDR2 SQIVND (reference sequence). This CDR3 reads CASRLNGMERSYGYTF. CDR3 bases: TGTGCCAGTCGATTAAACGGGATGGAGCGGAGCTATGGCTACACCTTC.

In its sample, this clone was seen once. The V and J genes are TRBV18 and TRBJ2-7, with TRBD2 matching 7 bases. After removal of 3 bases from V and 3 bases from J, the junction contained 5 bases not matched to a gene. The CDR3 loop spans 14 amino acids. Germline V CDR1 and CDR2: KGHSH, LQKENI. The CDR3 spells CASSPGGRGYEQYF. The DNA of the CDR3 is TGTGCCAGCTCACCGGGCGGGAGAGGCTACGAGCAGTACTTC. The full variable domain, with the rest looked up from reference TRBV18 and TRBJ2-7, is NAGVMQNPRHLVRRRGQEARLRCSPMKGHSHVYWYRQLPEEGLKFMVYLQKENIIDESGMPKERFSAEFPKEGPSILRIQQVVRGDSAAYFCASSPGGRGYEQYFGPGTRLTVT.

This sequence joins TRBV7-8 and TRBJ1-5, with 9 positions matching TRBD1. The length of the CDR3 is 17 residues. CDR1 SGHVS and CDR2 FQNEAQ come from the germline V gene. Unmatched junction bases numbered 8, after V lost 5 bases and J lost 0 bases. CDR3 coding DNA: TGTGCCAGCAGCCCGGGACAGGGACAGTATAGCAATCAGCCCCAGCATTTT. Its protein is CASSPGQGQYSNQPQHF.

The chain joins TRBV5-4 to TRBJ2-2; the D is unclear. Germline V lookup: CDR1 SGHNT, CDR2 YYREEE (reference sequence). V lost 0 bases and J 4 bases, leaving 10 bases between the germline ends. The CDR3 has 15 residues. CDR3 in amino acids: CASSLVAGTTGELFF. The DNA of the CDR3 is TGTGCCAGCAGCTTGGTTGCAGGTACCACCGGGGAGCTGTTTTTT.

The chain carries TRBV6-6 and TRBJ2-5, with TRBD2 as a possible D gene (5 bases). Gene TRBJ2-7 matches the end of the DNA better, so the J call may be wrong. Germline lookup yields CDR1 MNHNY and CDR2 SVGAGI (reference sequence). CDR3 length: 16 residues. The DNA for the CDR3 is TGTGCCAGCAGTTACTCGAGGGTCAGTAACTCCTACGAGCAGTACTTC. Translating it yields CASSYSRVSNSYEQYF.

The chain recombines TRBV5-1 with TRBJ1-6; D is undetermined. V dropped 0 bases and J dropped 5 bases, with 15 bases sitting between them. This CDR3 comprises 17 residues. Germline V gene data show CDR1 as SGHRS and CDR2 as YFSETQ. This chain's CDR3 is CASSLATGGNNNSPLHF. The CDR3 region has the DNA TGCGCCAGCAGCTTGGCGACGGGAGGGAATAATAATTCACCCCTCCACTTT. Combining the CDR3 with reference TRBV5-1 and TRBJ1-6 gives the whole variable domain KAGVTQTPRYLIKTRGQQVTLSCSPISGHRSVSWYQQTPGQGLQFLFEYFSETQRNKGNFPGRFSGRQFSNSRSEMNVSTLELGDSALYLCASSLATGGNNNSPLHFGNGTRLTVT.

This chain links TRBV5-1 with TRBJ2-5; D tentatively fits TRBD1 or TRBD2 (5 bases each). The germline V and J ends were trimmed by 3 bases and 4 bases, with 10 bases remaining between them. CDR1 is SGHRS and CDR2 is YFSETQ in the germline V gene. CDR3 length: 13 residues. DNA for the CDR3: TGCGCCAGCAGCTACTGGGACGGAGAGACCCAGTACTTC. Translated, it gives CASSYWDGETQYF.